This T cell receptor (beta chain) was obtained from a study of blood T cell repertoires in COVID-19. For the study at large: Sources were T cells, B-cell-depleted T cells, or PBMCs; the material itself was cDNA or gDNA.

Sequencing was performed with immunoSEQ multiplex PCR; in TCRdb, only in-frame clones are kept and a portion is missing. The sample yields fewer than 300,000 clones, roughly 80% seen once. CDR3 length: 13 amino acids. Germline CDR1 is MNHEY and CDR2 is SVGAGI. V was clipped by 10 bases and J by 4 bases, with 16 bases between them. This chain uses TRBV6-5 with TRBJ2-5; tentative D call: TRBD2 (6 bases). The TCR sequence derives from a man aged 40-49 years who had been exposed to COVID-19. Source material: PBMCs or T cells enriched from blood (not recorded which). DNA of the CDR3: TGTGCCACCCCGGGAGAAGGGACAGAGACCCAGTACTTC. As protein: CATPGEGTETQYF.